These 15 T cell receptor beta chains share one sample of origin, sequenced in a study of shared T cell receptors in the human thymus. TCRdb's copy holds only in-frame clones and misses some; the assay was immunoSEQ multiplex PCR. The data hold over 450,000 clones, with around three quarters observed a single time. These data were also reused for a study on human thymus T cells.

Sequencing was performed on thymocytes. The source of these receptors is a boy in the first two years of life with a congenital heart defect.

The CDR3 coding sequence is TGCGCCAGCAGCTTGCCACGACAGGCTAGCACAGATACGCAGTATTTT. Translating gives CASSLPRQASTDTQYF. The rearrangement links TRBV5-1 to TRBJ2-3; TRBD1 might be the D (6 bases). The CDR3 covers 16 residues. CDR1 is SGHRS and CDR2 is YFSETQ in the germline V gene. V was shortened by 1 base and J by 0 bases, with 12 bases between the two germline ends.

The CDR3 bases are TGTGCCAGCAGCTTGAGGAGGGTCTCCTACAATGAGCAGTTCTTC. Translating it yields CASSLRRVSYNEQFF. This chain connects TRBV5-4 to TRBJ2-1, with a possible D match to TRBD2 (6 bases). This CDR3 is 15 amino acids long. The V end was cut by 1 base, the J end by 0 bases, with 8 bases between. Germline CDR1 and CDR2: SGHNT and YYREEE (reference sequence).

The V gene is TRBV5-3, the J gene TRBJ2-1; D unresolved. TRBV5-3 is an ORF, with its function uncertain. CDR3 size: 15 residues. V was shortened by 1 base and J by 6 bases, with 14 bases between the two germline ends. The CDR3 DNA follows: TGTGCCAGAAGCTTGCGGCTTTCAGGTTCCAATGAGCAGTTCTTC. Its translation: CARSLRLSGSNEQFF.

The chain employs TRBV10-3 and TRBJ1-3, with D unclear. The CDR3 has 16 residues. Germline-derived CDR1 and CDR2 are ENHRY and SYGVKD. The V end lost 1 base, the J end lost 10 bases, and 20 bases lay between the germline ends. The CDR3 sequence is CAISECTRSGARTIYF. For the CDR3, the DNA is TGTGCCATCAGTGAGTGTACAAGATCAGGTGCGAGAACCATATATTTT.

This clone showed up just a few times. In DNA form, the CDR3 reads TGTGCCACCAGCAGAGATCACCAGGGGACTGAAAAACTGTTTTTT. Translating gives CATSRDHQGTEKLFF. The gene calls are TRBV15 and TRBJ1-4; D perhaps matches TRBD1 (6 bases). Per germline, CDR1 LNHNV and CDR2 YYDKDF (reference sequence). The V gene lost 0 bases and the J gene lost 7 bases, with 12 bases spanning the gap. The CDR3 is 15 amino acids.

This clone was seen once. The gene calls are TRBV5-4 and TRBJ2-3; D possibly corresponds to TRBD2 (5 bases). The germline CDR1 and CDR2 sequences are SGHNT and YYREEE (reference sequence). This CDR3 contains 14 residues. V dropped 0 bases and J dropped 4 bases, with 9 bases sitting between them. CDR3 residues: CASSLALVPDTQYF. In nucleotides, the CDR3 is TGTGCCAGCAGCTTGGCACTAGTCCCAGATACGCAGTATTTT.

This chain links TRBV27 with TRBJ2-1; 10 positions agree with TRBD2. The V gene end was trimmed by 5 bases and the J gene end by 1 base; junction bases not matched to a gene: 17. Germline loops: CDR1 MNHEY, CDR2 SMNVEV (reference sequence). CDR3 length equals 20 residues. CDR3 nucleotides: TGTGCCAGCAGTCTTACCTTCGGAGCGGGAGGGCCCCTATCCTACAATGAGCAGTTCTTC. It yields the protein CASSLTFGAGGPLSYNEQFF.

This chain links TRBV11-2 with TRBJ2-6, with D maybe TRBD2 (7 bases). With 5 bases removed from V and 4 bases from J, the gap between germline ends came to 21 bases. Germline CDR1 and CDR2: SGHAT and FQNNGV. The CDR3 is 18 amino acids. The CDR3 region is CASSLGGREGPGANVLTF. The DNA of the CDR3 is TGTGCCAGCAGCCTGGGGGGCAGGGAGGGTCCGGGGGCCAACGTCCTGACTTTC.

This chain connects TRBV6-1 to TRBJ1-5, with D perhaps TRBD1 (6 bases). The CDR3 spans 13 residues. CDR1 and CDR2 from the germline V gene are MNHNS and SASEGT. The germline V and J ends were trimmed by 4 bases and 7 bases, with 11 bases remaining between them. The CDR3 loop is CASSGGRGQPQHF. The CDR3 nucleotides read TGTGCCAGCAGTGGCGGCAGGGGCCAGCCCCAGCATTTT.

The table lists this clone with a few counts. This chain links TRBV29-1 with TRBJ2-1, with D possibly being TRBD2 (5 bases). V dropped 2 bases and J dropped 5 bases, with 31 bases sitting between them. Germline loops: CDR1 SQVTM, CDR2 ANQGSEA. The CDR3 length is 20 residues. The CDR3 loop reads CSVESASSRLHPLDNNEQFF. The CDR3 DNA follows: TGCAGCGTTGAAAGTGCGTCTAGCCGCCTACACCCCCTAGACAACAATGAGCAGTTCTTC.

The chain couples TRBV29-1 to TRBJ2-3; 8 bases map to TRBD2. J gave up 2 bases and V 4 bases, and 5 bases lay outside the gene matches. In germline, CDR1 is SQVTM, CDR2 ANQGSEA. The CDR3 runs 14 residues. This CDR3 is CSVAGGVPTDTQYF. CDR3 nucleotides: TGCAGCGTTGCGGGAGGGGTCCCCACAGATACGCAGTATTTT.

V gene TRBV9 combines with J gene TRBJ1-4, with D perhaps TRBD1 (6 bases). The germline gives CDR1 SGDLS, CDR2 YYNGEE. Trimming cost V 3 bases and J 4 bases, with 10 bases left between them. There are 14 residues in the CDR3. CDR3 in amino acids: CASSGRDNNEKLFF. The CDR3 nucleotides are TGTGCCAGCAGCGGACGGGACAATAATGAAAAACTGTTTTTT. The entire variable domain, with the rest obtained from reference TRBV9 and TRBJ1-4, is as follows: DSGVTQTPKHLITATGQRVTLRCSPRSGDLSVYWYQQSLDQGLQFLIQYYNGEERAKGNILERFSAQQFPDLHSELNLSSLELGDSALYFCASSGRDNNEKLFFGSGTQLSVL.

This chain joins TRBV5-6 and TRBJ2-2; the match to TRBD2 covers 13 bases. The CDR3 is 18 amino acids. V was clipped by 4 bases and J by 0 bases; unmatched bases: 6. Per germline, CDR1 SGHDT and CDR2 YYEEEE. CDR3 region: CASSLGTSGVTNTGELFF. For the CDR3, the DNA is TGTGCCAGCAGCCTGGGGACTAGCGGGGTGACGAACACCGGGGAGCTGTTTTTT.

The chain employs TRBV18 and TRBJ2-7, with 10 bases that match TRBD2. The trim removed 1 base at V and 3 bases at J, leaving 6 bases unmatched. The CDR3 has 16 residues. In germline, CDR1 is KGHSH, CDR2 LQKENI. The DNA of the CDR3 is TGTGCCAGCTCACCACGGAGTGGGACTAGCGTCTACGAGCAGTACTTC. Translated: CASSPRSGTSVYEQYF.

The chain links TRBV21-1 to TRBJ2-7; the table's D call, TRBD2, was not checked against the DNA. TRBV21-1 is assigned pseudogene status. This CDR3 has 15 residues. This chain's CDR3 is CASSGLAGVPYEQYF. The CDR3 coding sequence is TGTGCCAGCAGCGGACTAGCGGGGGTGCCCTACGAGCAGTACTTC.